This entry describes one T cell receptor (beta chain). For TCRbeta, the library was prepared with unique molecular identifiers. From the PCR reads, TCRdb called clonotypes with MiXCR, one entry per CDR3 protein. Of some 500,000 distinct CDR3 sequences in the sample, 32% were seen once. The data were taken from a study of T-cell reconstitution after alpha-beta-depleted transplantation in children. V was trimmed by 5 bases and J by 6 bases, leaving 17 bases between them. CDR1 and CDR2 (germline): MNHEY, SVGEGT. CDR3 length: 15 residues. Sequenced here: PBMCs from the stem cell graft donor, sampled from the stem cell graft. The receptor was derived from a human donor who donated a stem cell graft to a child with aplastic anemia. The chain carries TRBV6-2 or TRBV6-3 and TRBJ2-1, with D possibly TRBD1 on 6 matching bases. CDR3 protein: CASSPQGLGRNEQFF. As DNA, the CDR3 is TGTGCCAGCAGTCCACAGGGCCTGGGACGCAATGAGCAGTTCTTC.